This T cell receptor beta chain comes out of a study of blood T cell repertoires in COVID-19. The overall study: Sites across the United States, Italy and Spain contributed samples from acute and convalescent COVID-19. PBMCs, B-cell-depleted T cells, or T cells provided the cDNA or gDNA that made up the material.

Germline V gene lookup returns CDR1 SQVTM and CDR2 ANQGSEA. CDR3 length: 13 residues. J gave up 3 bases and V 7 bases, and 6 bases lay outside the gene matches. Original processing methods: The assay estimated nucleated cells by amplifying reference gene primers. The data were produced by immunoSEQ multiplex PCR, yet TCRdb's version contains in-frame clones alone and is incomplete. V and J calls and clone size are given by that table; D and trimming were obtained from the DNA. Of 81,000 or so clones listed, 85% to 95% were seen once; the top ten hold about 6.6%. The clonotype was recovered from a woman in her sixties or seventies with active COVID-19. This chain joins TRBV29-1 and TRBJ2-3; 8 positions agree with TRBD2. Sequencing was performed on peripheral blood. CDR3 sequence reads: CSAGGGGTDTQYF. The CDR3 nucleotides read TGCAGCGCCGGGGGGGGAGGGACAGATACGCAGTATTTT.